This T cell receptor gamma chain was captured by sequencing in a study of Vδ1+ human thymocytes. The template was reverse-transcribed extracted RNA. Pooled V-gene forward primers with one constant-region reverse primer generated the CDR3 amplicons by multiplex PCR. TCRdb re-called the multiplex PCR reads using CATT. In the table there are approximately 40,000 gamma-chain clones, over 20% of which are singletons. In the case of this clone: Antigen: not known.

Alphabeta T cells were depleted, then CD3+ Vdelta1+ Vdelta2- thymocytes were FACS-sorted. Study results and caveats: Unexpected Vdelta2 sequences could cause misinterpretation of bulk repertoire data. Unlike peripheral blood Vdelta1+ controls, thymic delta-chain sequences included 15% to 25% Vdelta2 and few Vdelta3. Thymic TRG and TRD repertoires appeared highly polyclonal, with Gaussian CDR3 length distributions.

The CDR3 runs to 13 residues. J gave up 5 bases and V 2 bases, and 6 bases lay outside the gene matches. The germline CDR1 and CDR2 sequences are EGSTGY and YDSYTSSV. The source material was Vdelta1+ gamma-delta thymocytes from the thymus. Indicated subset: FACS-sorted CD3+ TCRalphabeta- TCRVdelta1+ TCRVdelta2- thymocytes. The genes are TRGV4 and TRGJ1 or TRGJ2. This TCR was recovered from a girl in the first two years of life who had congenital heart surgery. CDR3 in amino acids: CATWDAPNYKKLF. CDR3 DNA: TGTGCCACCTGGGATGCCCCCAATTATAAGAAACTCTTT.